This T cell receptor beta chain was identified in a study of cytomegalovirus exposure and HLA in healthy donors (dated by TCRdb to about 2017). At the level of the whole study: In an earlier analysis of approximately 640 of the donors, 276 Gb of sequence data and 90 million to 120 million unique TCR beta sequences from about 179 million T cells were reported. Besides the first cohort of about 730 subjects, a separate validation cohort made up of about 120 different subjects was used. The T cell repertoires of some 700 subjects were profiled by immunosequencing and related to cytomegalovirus serostatus. Of the approximately 400 genotyped donors, approximately 80% fell in the genetic ancestry cluster associated with self-reported Caucasian donors. About 300 gigabases of sequencing data and around 85 million unique TCR sequences made up an early release that covered around 640 HLA-typed donors. Typing coverage differed by locus: A, B, C, DRB1 and DQB1 were typed in about 629-640 donors, DQA1 in 500 to 550, DPA1 in nearly 610, and DPB1 in just under 490. HLA typing included class I and class II loci at four-digit resolution. A later analysis re-analyzed previously published TCR beta repertoires from 666 donors and added high-resolution HLA genotyping to study TCR occurrence patterns. In the later analysis, no new phenotypic data were used to find candidate immune exposures; instead, reliance was placed on TCR beta sequences and their occurrence across donors. Across approximately 400 genotyped donors of the cohort, an average of approximately 240,000 unique TCR beta nucleotide sequences per donor were sequenced, and roughly a sixth of those sequences were non-productive. Donor age, sex, ethnicity and CMV serostatus were compiled alongside the repertoire data. To predict cytomegalovirus infection status, the study brought together high-throughput TCR immunosequencing, statistical association of individual TCRs with disease status, and machine learning. An earlier analysis of fewer than 700 of the donors applied high-throughput TCR beta sequencing to assess whether each TCR beta V gene segment acted as functional or pseudogenic. In a later genetic analysis, genome-wide SNP genotypes for about three fifths of the 666 donors were used, and that subset was treated as a discovery cohort. The aim of the study was to test whether cataloging public T cell receptors could identify signatures of past pathogen exposure. All discovery cohort repertoires had been generated using a single sequencing platform. Because of strong linkage in the cohort, five DR-DQ haplotypes were treated as single units for association and clustering. On the study overall, not on this receptor specifically: A later analysis found that TCR association rates varied across HLA loci, with DRB1 alleles showing the most associated TCRs and HLA-C alleles the fewest. In a later analysis, 15,000 to 20,000 TCR beta sequences were associated with specific HLA alleles at a false discovery rate of 0.05. In a later genetic analysis, fewer N-insertions in productive TCRs were reported among donors in an Asian-associated ancestry cluster than the roughly 700-donor mean. Presence/absence analyses assumed roughly uniform sequencing depth across donors, an assumption that may not hold. The classifier was reported to diagnose cytomegalovirus status with high specificity and sensitivity in both the original cohort and the validation cohort. When HLA alleles, especially DR and DQ, strongly co-occurred, attributing TCR associations to individual alleles was difficult. The only immune exposure information available for the cohort was CMV serostatus. The 87-base-pair reads could not distinguish some IMGT-functional V segments, including TRBV6-2 and TRBV6-3, so those segments were excluded. V-gene and J-gene trimming of TCR beta chains was associated with a missense DCLRE1C variant in a later genetic analysis, and the association was replicated in an independent cohort. While some public TCRs were present in many individuals, most TCR sequences turned up only very rarely across donors. The authors suggested that the approach could potentially be extended to other disease states and immunological phenotypes. The earlier analysis of around 600 of the donors excluded seventeen rarely observed V segments, including chromosome 9 orphons, because counts were too low. A further reported finding was that TCR beta sequences accurately predicted the HLA-A and HLA-B alleles for most subjects in the first cohort. In a later analysis, HLA-associated TCR beta chains were found to be more clonally expanded and to have lower generation probabilities than equally common non-associated chains. A later analysis found that most CMV-associated TCR beta chains appeared HLA-restricted, with HLA associations seemingly driven largely by CMV exposure. In an earlier analysis of several hundred of the donors, most TCR beta V segments were observed in productive rearrangements about 87% or about 30% of the time, broadly matching IMGT annotations. A few of the identified cytomegalovirus-associated TCR beta chains were confirmed in vitro to be specific for cytomegalovirus antigens. In a later analysis, several top co-occurrence clusters were reported to appear linked to parvovirus B19, influenza, CMV and Epstein-Barr virus. The cohort was sequenced for TCR beta chains only, and without alpha or paired-chain data the features that could be detected were limited. Linkage disequilibrium might explain the correlated functional status among segregating V segments, but an unknown experimental factor could not be ruled out. The study listed 164 TCR beta chains as associated with cytomegalovirus. Because HLA typing was missing for some donors at each locus, association tests included only the typed subset. A cluster of highly shared sequence variants was judged likely to be a technical artifact of the sequencing pipeline.

Points on this clone: This receptor's antigen is unknown. No base qualities exist here, and no much larger clone lies one base off it.

From a lookup of the germline V gene, CDR1 and CDR2 are SQVTM and ANQGSEA. The CDR3 runs 13 residues from the cysteine to the phenylalanine. Kept here is only the CDR3 DNA, which spans 39 bases and is read in frame from base 1. From V the trimming removes 3 bases and from J it removes 7 bases, while the gene matches leave 6 bases of the junction unaccounted for. The cohort comprised 670 or so healthy bone marrow donors. All cohort members were sampled while nominally healthy, although unrecorded immune exposures were likely present. The donor tested CMV seropositive and was one of the 289 seropositive cohort members. Every donor gave a peripheral blood sample, and the peripheral blood mononuclear cells from that sample were used for TCR beta sequencing. Genomic DNA was extracted from the blood cell samples with the Qiagen DNeasy Blood Extraction Kit. Library method: the immunoSEQ multiplex PCR assay. A mixture of 60 forward primers for TCR Vbeta segments and 13 reverse primers for TCR Jbeta segments was used in the multiplex PCR. Amplification of the CDR3 region of rearranged TCR beta genes was performed with a multiplex PCR assay on genomic DNA. The amplified TCR beta libraries were sequenced on the Illumina HiSeq System as 87-base-pair reads. The paper's processing steps were these. A later analysis tallied around 82 million unique TCR beta chains across the approximately 670 repertoires, and some 10 million of those chains were shared by two or more donors. Raw reads were error-corrected and collapsed into unique sequences with a nearest-neighbor algorithm that merged closely related sequences to remove PCR and sequencing errors. To assign V, D and J gene segments, CDR3 sequences were aligned to IMGT reference sequences. For a sequence to be retained, a match of at least six nucleotides to both a V gene segment and a J gene segment was required. A rearrangement counted as productive if the CDR3 had no stop codons and remained in frame with V and J, and every other rearrangement counted as non-productive. Following IMGT convention, CDR3 was defined as the stretch from the second conserved V-encoded cysteine up to the conserved J-encoded phenylalanine. The earlier analysis of some 550 of the donors excluded any sequence lacking an unambiguous match to a single V gene segment. In an earlier analysis of approximately 560 of the donors, a V segment was called functional when productive rearrangements were above 56.7%, and segregating when the standard deviation between donors exceeded 5%. A statistical classification framework was built for diagnosing cytomegalovirus status from the catalog of TCR beta chain sequences. In a later analysis, V and J genes were assigned by comparing TCR nucleotide sequences against IMGT/GENE-DB human TR gene sequences. In a later analysis, CDR3 sequences and most-parsimonious VDJ recombination scenarios were assigned using the TCRdist pipeline. In a later analysis, each TCR beta chain was defined by its CDR3 amino acid sequence together with its V-gene family, and reads without a unique V-gene family were excluded. A later analysis removed 500 to 650 highly shared, low-generation-probability nucleotide sequences to deal with suspected cross-contamination and a sequencing artifact. A later analysis calculated a clonal expansion index for each public chain from normalized within-repertoire ranks of inferred template counts. A later analysis computed generation probabilities with a VDJ recombination model fitted to out-of-frame rearrangements, and checked the results against IGoR. In a later analysis, hypergeometric tests were used to score TCR-TCR, TCR-HLA and TCR-CMV co-occurrence, with a repertoire-size bias correction applied to TCR pairs. To estimate false discovery rates, a later analysis permuted the HLA or CMV assignments 20 times. In a later analysis, co-occurring TCRs were grouped using DBSCAN, with TCRdist sequence similarity added in when clustering inside HLA-allele-positive subsets. Co-occurrence clustering excluded repertoires with fewer than 30,000 or more than 120,000 public chains, plus five with anomalous nucleotide sharing. TCRdb obtained this table from immuneACCESS and retained in-frame rearrangements with V and J assigned. These tables miss some clones; where compared with another copy, unresolved V genes account for less than half of the shortfall, and the remainder is unexplained. V, J and clone size were drawn from that table, and D and trimming were deduced from the DNA. The sample records roughly 150,000 clones, around 82% of which are singletons. The top ten clonotypes cover around 6.6% of the sample.

The chain couples TRBV29-1 to TRBJ1-2; TRBD1 lines up with 9 middle nucleotides. The source of this sequence is a woman between 50 and 59 years old in good health and CMV-seropositive. The specimen sequenced was PBMCs. Here the CDR3 is given as CSVDMGQGGGYTF. The DNA sequence reads TGCAGCGTTGATATGGGACAGGGAGGTGGCTACACCTTC.